Here is one T cell receptor beta chain with its context. Since a much larger clone is just one base distant, this may be a read error. Together with a sample-barcoded 5' primer, a J-beta primer mix was included in a second PCR lasting about 7 to 12 cycles. TCRdb redid the calling of the 5' RACE reads with MiXCR, one entry per CDR3 protein. The sample holds about 970,000 distinct CDR3 sequences, roughly 50% seen once. The data are from a study of blood T cells in healthy people across ages. Each donor's blood draw was approximately 10 milliliters of peripheral blood. Germline V gene sequence: CDR1 MNHEY, CDR2 SMNVEV (reference sequence). V shed 5 bases and J 8 bases; nucleotides not matched to a gene: 13. The CDR3 is 15 amino acids.

Sequenced: blood. The V gene is TRBV27, the J gene TRBJ2-7, with TRBD2 matching 9 bases. The TCR originated in a woman aged 60 to 75 in good health. The CDR3 sequence is CASSRQDSGRSQQYF. The CDR3 DNA is TGTGCCAGCAGTAGACAAGATAGCGGGAGAAGCCAGCAGTACTTC.